The rows below give T cell receptor beta chains drawn from one sample of a study of control samples from healthy donors and cancer patients. Clones were read by immunoSEQ multiplex PCR, and TCRdb kept only the in-frame ones, dropping some. The data hold some 67,000 clones, with approximately 89% observed a single time. Sequences were obtained from PBMCs. These receptor sequences come from a man aged 60 to 75 with lung cancer. The CDR3 runs from the conserved cysteine through the conserved F or W. Each record gives: V gene, CDR3 protein.

V: TRBV6-1; CDR3: CASSEGGAGEKLFF
V: TRBV12-3/TRBV12-4; CDR3: CASSRQYTEAFF
V: TRBV15; CDR3: CATSRESDSSPYEQYF
V: TRBV7-9; CDR3: CASSFPGNTIYF
V: TRBV5-6; CDR3: CASSLLGTSRGSEKLFF
V: TRBV11-1; CDR3: CASSLGYNQPQHF
V: TRBV6-5; CDR3: CASHMRQGSYEQYF
V: TRBV3-1/TRBV3-2; CDR3: CASSRSNGGKYYGYTF
V: TRBV30; CDR3: CAWSAWGKASAYNEQFF
V: TRBV29-1; CDR3: CSVAIDRDPVTALHF
V: TRBV24-1; CDR3: CATSENSAGRTEAFF
V: TRBV24-1; CDR3: CATSDPTGFQGTQYF
V: TRBV25-1; CDR3: CASSREGAGDGYTF
V: TRBV5-1; CDR3: CASSLESSSGGREETQYF
V: TRBV9; CDR3: CASSGDTGQGVIQYF
V: TRBV12-5; CDR3: CASGLVPGHNQPQHF
V: TRBV5-5; CDR3: CASSPWTGGDYGYTF
V: TRBV7-2; CDR3: CASSFQSNTEAFF
V: TRBV5-4; CDR3: CASSSAGGPSGEQFF
V: TRBV4-2; CDR3: CASSQESGRGSSYEQYF
V: TRBV5-1; CDR3: CASSFGQPGVNTEAFF
V: TRBV15; CDR3: CATRASGGVRMNEQFF
V: TRBV30; CDR3: CALTGSKNIQYF
V: TRBV7-3; CDR3: CASSLQGYNSPLHF
V: TRBV7-9; CDR3: CASSSEGNTIYF
V: TRBV5-1; CDR3: CASSGYSGKSYNEQFF
V: TRBV3-1/TRBV3-2; CDR3: CASSQPDRVSEAFF
V: TRBV6-5; CDR3: CASSSYWTENTEAFF
V: TRBV6-5; CDR3: CASTGQTNEQFF
V: TRBV27; CDR3: CASTGGVSRNEQFF
V: TRBV7-9; CDR3: CASSLVAGVNEQFF
V: TRBV7-2; CDR3: CASSFRPANTGELFF
V: TRBV2; CDR3: CASQAGGNNQPQHF